The 8 T cell receptor beta chains below come from one sample, sequenced in a study of regulatory T cells in long-lasting Graves disease. Relying on iRepertoire HTBI primers and Arm-PCR of CDR3 regions, the team built TCR beta libraries. TCRdb recomputed calls from the multiplex PCR reads with MiXCR, one row per CDR3 protein. The data hold around 250,000 distinct CDR3 sequences, with roughly 18% observed a single time. Time point meaning: newly diagnosed GD, antithyroid drugs for less than 3 months. TCR sequences were obtained from RNA taken from PBMCs. This sample also belongs to another study, concerning T cells in Graves' hyperthyroidism and ophthalmopathy.

This sample comprised peripheral blood mononuclear cells (PBMCs), obtained at new diagnosis, from a patient treated with antithyroid drugs. Receptors originate from a woman aged 25 to 45 with Graves disease.

The gene calls are TRBV27 and TRBJ2-3; TRBD2 aligns across 15 bases. The CDR3 is 17 amino acids. In germline, CDR1 is MNHEY, CDR2 SMNVEV (reference sequence). The junction had 2 bases not matched to a gene; V was cut back by 3 bases and J by 1 base. The CDR3 nucleotides read TGTGCCAGCAGTTTTTGGACTAGCGGGGGGGGCACAGATACGCAGTATTTT. Translation gives CASSFWTSGGGTDTQYF.

This clonotype was counted many times. The rearrangement links TRBV20-1 to TRBJ2-6; D is possibly TRBD1 (5 bases). V lost 3 bases to trimming and J lost 0 bases, with 18 bases between them. From germline, CDR1 is DFQATT and CDR2 SNEGSKA (reference sequence). There are 18 residues in the CDR3. The CDR3 sequence is CSARGQAQRGSGANVLTF. The CDR3 bases are TGCAGTGCTAGGGGCCAGGCCCAAAGGGGCTCTGGGGCCAACGTCCTGACTTTC.

This clonotype was seen ten or more times. The chain combines TRBV7-3 with TRBJ2-1; 8 bases are shared with TRBD1. V shed 6 bases, J shed 7 bases, and the junction held 5 bases outside the gene matches. In germline, CDR1 is SGHTA, CDR2 FQGTGA. The CDR3 covers 13 residues. The CDR3 nucleotides are TGTGCCAGCAGGACAGGGGTTGGGAATGAGCAGTTCTTC. Protein product: CASRTGVGNEQFF.

As regards this clonotype: This clone may be a read error of a much larger clone one base away. The gene calls are TRBV7-9 and TRBJ1-1; the D gene is possibly TRBD1 (5 bases). Per the germline V gene, CDR1 is SEHNR and CDR2 is FQNEAQ (reference sequence). CDR3 length equals 14 residues. In nucleotides, the CDR3 is TGTGCCAGCTTTCAGACAGCCAGGAACACTGAAGCTCTCTTT. Translating gives CASFQTARNTEALF.

This clonotype was counted ten times or more. V gene TRBV12-5 combines with J gene TRBJ2-1, with D perhaps matching TRBD1 (5 bases). This CDR3 region has 14 residues. V was trimmed by 1 base and J by 4 bases, leaving 8 bases between them. Germline CDR1 LGHNT, CDR2 FRNRAP. This CDR3 is CASGLGQTYNEQFF. DNA for the CDR3: TGTGCTAGTGGTTTGGGACAGACGTACAATGAGCAGTTCTTC.

The chain recombines TRBV7-2 with TRBJ1-1; D remains ambiguous. In germline, CDR1 is SGHTA, CDR2 FQGNSA. The CDR3 length is 13 residues. Trimming left V 5 bases short and J 4 bases short, with 11 bases between. CDR3 loop: CASSNPVRTEAFF. DNA of the CDR3: TGTGCCAGCAGCAACCCAGTCCGCACTGAAGCTTTCTTT.

This sequence joins TRBV11-3 and TRBJ1-1, with no clear D. There are 15 residues in the CDR3. Trimming removed 1 base at V and 3 bases at J, with 12 bases between. The germline V gene has CDR1 SGHNT and CDR2 YENEEA. The CDR3 region is CASSLGGAGDTEAFF. CDR3 DNA sequence: TGTGCCAGCAGCTTAGGCGGAGCAGGAGACACTGAAGCTTTCTTT.

V and J are TRBV7-9 and TRBJ2-5; the D is unclear. V gave up 1 base and J gave up 0 bases, with 12 bases separating them. CDR3 length: 16 amino acids. From germline, CDR1 is SEHNR and CDR2 FQNEAQ (reference sequence). Here the CDR3 DNA reads TGTGCCAGCAGCTTAGGAGAGGCACAATACCAAGAGACCCAGTACTTC. Amino acid sequence: CASSLGEAQYQETQYF.